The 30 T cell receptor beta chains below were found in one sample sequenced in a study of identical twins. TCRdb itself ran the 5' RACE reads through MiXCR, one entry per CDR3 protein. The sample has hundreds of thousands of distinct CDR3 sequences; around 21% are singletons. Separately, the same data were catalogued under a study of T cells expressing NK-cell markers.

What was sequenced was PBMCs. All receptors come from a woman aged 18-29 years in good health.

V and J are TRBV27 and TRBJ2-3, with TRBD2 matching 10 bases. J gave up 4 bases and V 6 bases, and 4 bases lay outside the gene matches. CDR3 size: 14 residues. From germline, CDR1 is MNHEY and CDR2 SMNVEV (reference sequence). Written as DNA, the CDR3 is TGTGCCAGCAGAACAGCGGGGGGGCCAGATACGCAGTATTTT. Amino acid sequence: CASRTAGGPDTQYF.

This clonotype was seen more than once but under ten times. CDR3 bases: TGCAGTGCTAGGGATCCTGGGGGTATCGGAGAGACCCAGTACTTC. As protein: CSARDPGGIGETQYF. This chain joins TRBV20-1 and TRBJ2-5; D tentatively reads TRBD1 or TRBD2 (5 bases each). CDR1 DFQATT and CDR2 SNEGSKA come from the germline V gene (reference sequence). CDR3 length: 15 residues. V gave up 3 bases and J gave up 4 bases, with 18 bases separating them.

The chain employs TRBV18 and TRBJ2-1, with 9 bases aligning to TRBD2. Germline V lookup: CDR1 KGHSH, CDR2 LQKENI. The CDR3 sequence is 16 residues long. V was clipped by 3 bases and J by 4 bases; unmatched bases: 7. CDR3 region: CASSPDRLAAYNEQFF. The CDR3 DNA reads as TGTGCCAGCTCACCCGATAGACTAGCGGCGTACAATGAGCAGTTCTTC.

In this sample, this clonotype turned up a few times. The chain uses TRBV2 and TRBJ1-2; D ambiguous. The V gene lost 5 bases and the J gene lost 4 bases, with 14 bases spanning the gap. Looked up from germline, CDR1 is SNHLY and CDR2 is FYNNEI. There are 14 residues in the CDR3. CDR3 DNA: TGTGCCAGCAGTCCAAGCGGGAATTCCTATGGCTACACCTTC. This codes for CASSPSGNSYGYTF. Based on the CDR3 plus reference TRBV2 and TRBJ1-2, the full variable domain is EPEVTQTPSHQVTQMGQEVILRCVPISNHLYFYWYRQILGQKVEFLVSFYNNEISEKSEIFDDQFSVERPDGSNFTLKIRSTKLEDSAMYFCASSPSGNSYGYTFGSGTRLTVV.

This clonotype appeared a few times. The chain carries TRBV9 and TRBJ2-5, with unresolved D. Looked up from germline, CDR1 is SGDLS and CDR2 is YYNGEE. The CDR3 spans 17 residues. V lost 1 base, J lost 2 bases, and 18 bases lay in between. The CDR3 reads CASSVRQFAEEQETQYF. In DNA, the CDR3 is TGTGCCAGCAGCGTACGTCAATTCGCGGAAGAGCAAGAGACCCAGTACTTC.

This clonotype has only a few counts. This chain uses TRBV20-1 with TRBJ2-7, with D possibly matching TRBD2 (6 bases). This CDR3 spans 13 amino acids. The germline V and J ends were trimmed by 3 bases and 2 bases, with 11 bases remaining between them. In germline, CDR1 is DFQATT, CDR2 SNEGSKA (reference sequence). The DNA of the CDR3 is TGCAGTGCTAGCGGCGGGAAAGCCTACGAGCAGTACTTC. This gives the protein CSASGGKAYEQYF.

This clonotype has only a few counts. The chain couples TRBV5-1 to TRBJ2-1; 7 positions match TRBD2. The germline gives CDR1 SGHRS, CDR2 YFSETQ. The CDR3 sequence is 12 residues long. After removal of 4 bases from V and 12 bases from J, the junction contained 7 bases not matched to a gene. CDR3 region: CASSGDLAAQFF. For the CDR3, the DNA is TGCGCCAGCAGCGGGGATCTAGCGGCGCAGTTCTTC. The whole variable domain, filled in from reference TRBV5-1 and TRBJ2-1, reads KAGVTQTPRYLIKTRGQQVTLSCSPISGHRSVSWYQQTPGQGLQFLFEYFSETQRNKGNFPGRFSGRQFSNSRSEMNVSTLELGDSALYLCASSGDLAAQFFGPGTRLTVL.

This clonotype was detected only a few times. CDR3 nucleotide sequence: TGTGCCAGCACCTGGACAGCTAACTATGGCTACACCTTC. Its translation is CASTWTANYGYTF. The rearrangement joins TRBV5-5 to TRBJ1-2; weak D call: TRBD1 (6 bases). CDR1 SGHKS and CDR2 YYEKEE come from the germline V gene (reference sequence). This CDR3 contains 13 residues. The V gene lost 6 bases and the J gene lost 0 bases, with 9 bases spanning the gap.

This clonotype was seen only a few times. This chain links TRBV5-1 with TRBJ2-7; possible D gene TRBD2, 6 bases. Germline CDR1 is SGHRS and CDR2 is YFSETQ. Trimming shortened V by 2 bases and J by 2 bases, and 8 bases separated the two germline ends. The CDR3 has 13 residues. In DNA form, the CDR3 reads TGCGCCAGCAGCTTCGCGGGGCCCTACGAGCAGTACTTC. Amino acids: CASSFAGPYEQYF. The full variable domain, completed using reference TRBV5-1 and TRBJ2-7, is KAGVTQTPRYLIKTRGQQVTLSCSPISGHRSVSWYQQTPGQGLQFLFEYFSETQRNKGNFPGRFSGRQFSNSRSEMNVSTLELGDSALYLCASSFAGPYEQYFGPGTRLTVT.

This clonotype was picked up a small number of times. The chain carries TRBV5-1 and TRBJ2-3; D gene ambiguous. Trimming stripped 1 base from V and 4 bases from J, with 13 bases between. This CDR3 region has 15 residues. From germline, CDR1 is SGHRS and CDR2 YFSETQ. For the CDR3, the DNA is TGCGCCAGCAGCTTGAAAATTGGTCAACCAGATACGCAGTATTTT. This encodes CASSLKIGQPDTQYF.

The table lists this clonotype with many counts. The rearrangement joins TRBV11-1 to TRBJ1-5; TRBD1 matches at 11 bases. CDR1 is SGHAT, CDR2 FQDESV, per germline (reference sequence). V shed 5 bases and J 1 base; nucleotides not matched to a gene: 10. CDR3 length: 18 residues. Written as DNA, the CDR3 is TGTGCCAGCAGCCATAACGCCGGGACAGGGGGAAGCAATCAGCCCCAGCATTTT. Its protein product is CASSHNAGTGGSNQPQHF.

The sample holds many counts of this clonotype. The CDR3 protein is CSAVGQHYGYTF. The CDR3 DNA reads as TGCAGTGCTGTGGGACAGCACTATGGCTACACCTTC. The chain has TRBV20-1 and TRBJ1-2; 7 bases line up with TRBD1. CDR3 length: 12 amino acids. The germline gives CDR1 DFQATT, CDR2 SNEGSKA (reference sequence). The ends lost 5 bases at V and 3 bases at J; junction bases unmatched: 3.

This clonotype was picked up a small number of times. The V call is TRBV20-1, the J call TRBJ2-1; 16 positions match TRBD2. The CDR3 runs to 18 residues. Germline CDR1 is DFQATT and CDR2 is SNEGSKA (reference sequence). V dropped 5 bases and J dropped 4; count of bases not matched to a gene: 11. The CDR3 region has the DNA TGCAGTGCTGTCGCCAGCAGGGGACTAGCGGGAGGGTACAATGAGCAGTTCTTC. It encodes CSAVASRGLAGGYNEQFF.

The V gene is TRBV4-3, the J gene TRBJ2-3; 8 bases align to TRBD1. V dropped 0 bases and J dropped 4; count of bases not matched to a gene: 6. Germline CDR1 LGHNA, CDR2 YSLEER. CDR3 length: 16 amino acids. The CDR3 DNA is TGCGCCAGCAGCCAAGATCGAGCGACAGGGGCAGATACGCAGTATTTT. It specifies CASSQDRATGADTQYF.

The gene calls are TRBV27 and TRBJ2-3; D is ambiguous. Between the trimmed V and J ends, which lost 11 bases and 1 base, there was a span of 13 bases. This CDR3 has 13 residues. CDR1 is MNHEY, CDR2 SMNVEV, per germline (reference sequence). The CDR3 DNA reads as TGTGCCTCCTTGGGTTCCGGCACAGATACGCAGTATTTT. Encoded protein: CASLGSGTDTQYF.

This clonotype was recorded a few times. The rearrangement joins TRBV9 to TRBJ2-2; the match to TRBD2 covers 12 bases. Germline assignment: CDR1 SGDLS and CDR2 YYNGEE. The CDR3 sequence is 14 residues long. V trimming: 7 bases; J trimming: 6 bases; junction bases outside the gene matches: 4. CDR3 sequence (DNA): TGTGCCAGCGGAGGACTAGCGGGATCCGGGGAGCTGTTTTTT. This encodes CASGGLAGSGELFF.

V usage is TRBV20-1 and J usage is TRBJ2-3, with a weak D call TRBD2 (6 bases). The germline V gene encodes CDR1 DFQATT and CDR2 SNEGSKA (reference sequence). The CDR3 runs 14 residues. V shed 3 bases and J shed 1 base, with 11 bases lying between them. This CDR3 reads CSARGGGRTDTQYF. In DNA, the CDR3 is TGCAGTGCTAGGGGGGGAGGCCGCACAGATACGCAGTATTTT.

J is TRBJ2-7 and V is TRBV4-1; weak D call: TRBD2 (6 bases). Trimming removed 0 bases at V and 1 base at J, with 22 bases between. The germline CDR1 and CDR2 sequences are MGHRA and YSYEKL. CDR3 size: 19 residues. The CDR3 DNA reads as TGCGCCAGCAGCCAAGATCCCAACCGCGGGACCTCGAAATCCTACGAGCAGTACTTC. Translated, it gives CASSQDPNRGTSKSYEQYF.

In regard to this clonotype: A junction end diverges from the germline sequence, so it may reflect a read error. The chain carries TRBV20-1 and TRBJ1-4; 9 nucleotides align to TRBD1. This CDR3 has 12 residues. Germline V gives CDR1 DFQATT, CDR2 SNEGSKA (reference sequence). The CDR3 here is CSATGQGLLRVF. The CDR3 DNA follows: TGCAGTGCTACGGGACAGGGCTTGCTTCGCGTTTTT.

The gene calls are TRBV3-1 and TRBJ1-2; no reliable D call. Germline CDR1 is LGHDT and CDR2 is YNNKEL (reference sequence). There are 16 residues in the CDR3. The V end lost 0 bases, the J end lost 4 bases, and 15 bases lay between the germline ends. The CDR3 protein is CASSQDRRGNIYGYTF. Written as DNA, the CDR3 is TGTGCCAGCAGCCAAGATAGGAGAGGGAATATCTATGGCTACACCTTC.

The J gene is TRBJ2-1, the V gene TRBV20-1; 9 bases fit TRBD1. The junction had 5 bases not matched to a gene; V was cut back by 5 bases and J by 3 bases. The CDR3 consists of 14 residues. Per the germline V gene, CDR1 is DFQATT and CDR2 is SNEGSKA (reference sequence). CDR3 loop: CSAGGGQGYNEQFF. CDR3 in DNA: TGCAGTGCTGGAGGGGGACAGGGCTACAATGAGCAGTTCTTC.

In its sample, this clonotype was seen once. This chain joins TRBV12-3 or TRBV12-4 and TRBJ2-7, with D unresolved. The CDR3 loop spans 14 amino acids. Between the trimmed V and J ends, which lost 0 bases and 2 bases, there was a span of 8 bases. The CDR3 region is CASSLAHRAYEQYF. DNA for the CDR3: TGTGCCAGCAGTTTAGCGCACCGGGCCTACGAGCAGTACTTC.

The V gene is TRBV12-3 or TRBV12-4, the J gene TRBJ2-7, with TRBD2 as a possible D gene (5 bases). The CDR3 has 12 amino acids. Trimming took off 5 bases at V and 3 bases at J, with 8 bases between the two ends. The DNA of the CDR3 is TGTGCCAGCAGTCGGGGTCTCTACGAGCAGTACTTC. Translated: CASSRGLYEQYF.

The CDR3 DNA reads TGTGCCAGCAGTCCGACAGGGGGACCTGCCTACGAGCAGTACTTC. As protein: CASSPTGGPAYEQYF. J is TRBJ2-7 and V is TRBV6-1; 9 nucleotides agree with TRBD1. J lost 2 bases, V lost 5 bases, and 7 bases had no gene match. From germline, CDR1 is MNHNS and CDR2 SASEGT. CDR3 length: 15 amino acids.

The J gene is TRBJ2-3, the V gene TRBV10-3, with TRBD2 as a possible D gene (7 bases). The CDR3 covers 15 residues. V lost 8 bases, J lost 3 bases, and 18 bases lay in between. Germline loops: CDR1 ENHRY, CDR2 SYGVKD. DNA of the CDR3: TGTGCCATCCTCCCGGGGGGCAGTTCGACAGATACGCAGTATTTT. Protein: CAILPGGSSTDTQYF.

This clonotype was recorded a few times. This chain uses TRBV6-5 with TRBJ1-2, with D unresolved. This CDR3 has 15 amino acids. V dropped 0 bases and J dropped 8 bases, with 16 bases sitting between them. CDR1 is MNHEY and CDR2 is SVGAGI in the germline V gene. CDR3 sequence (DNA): TGTGCCAGCAGTTACTCGGGCGGAGCCGGAGCGGGCTACACCTTC. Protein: CASSYSGGAGAGYTF.

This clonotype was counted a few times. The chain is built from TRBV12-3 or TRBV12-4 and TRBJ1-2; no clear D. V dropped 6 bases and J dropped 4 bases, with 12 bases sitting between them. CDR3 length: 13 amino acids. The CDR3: CASSPVGIYGYTF. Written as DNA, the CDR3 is TGTGCCAGCAGCCCAGTGGGGATCTATGGCTACACCTTC.

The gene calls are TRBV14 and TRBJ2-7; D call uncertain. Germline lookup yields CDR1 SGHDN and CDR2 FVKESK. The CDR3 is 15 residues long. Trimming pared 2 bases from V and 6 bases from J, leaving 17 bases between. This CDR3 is CASSQFLGLSGEQYF. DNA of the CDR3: TGTGCCAGCAGCCAATTCCTAGGGCTCTCAGGCGAGCAGTACTTC.

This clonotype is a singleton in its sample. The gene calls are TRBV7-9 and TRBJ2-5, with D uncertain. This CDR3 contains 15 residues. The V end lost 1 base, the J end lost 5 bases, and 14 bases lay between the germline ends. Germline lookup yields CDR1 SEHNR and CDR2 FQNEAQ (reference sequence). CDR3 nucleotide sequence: TGTGCCAGCAGCTTAGGCCGACGCGTAGAGGAGACCCAGTACTTC. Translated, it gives CASSLGRRVEETQYF.

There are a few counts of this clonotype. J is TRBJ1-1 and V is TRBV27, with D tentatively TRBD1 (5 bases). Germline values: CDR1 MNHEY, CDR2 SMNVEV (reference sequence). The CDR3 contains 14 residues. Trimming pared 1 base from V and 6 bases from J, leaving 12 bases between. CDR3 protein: CASSLFQGSAEAFF. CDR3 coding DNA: TGTGCCAGCAGTTTATTTCAGGGTTCGGCTGAAGCTTTCTTT.